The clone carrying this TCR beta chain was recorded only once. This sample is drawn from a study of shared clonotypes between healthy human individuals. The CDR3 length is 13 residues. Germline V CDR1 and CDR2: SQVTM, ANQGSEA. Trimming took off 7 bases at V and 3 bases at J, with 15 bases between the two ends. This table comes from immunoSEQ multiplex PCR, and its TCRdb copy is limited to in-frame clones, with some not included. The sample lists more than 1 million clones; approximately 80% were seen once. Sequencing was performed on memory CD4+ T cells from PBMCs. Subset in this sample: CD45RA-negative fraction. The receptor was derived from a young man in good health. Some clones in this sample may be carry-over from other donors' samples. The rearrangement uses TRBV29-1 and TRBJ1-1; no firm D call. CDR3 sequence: CSANGPADTEAFF. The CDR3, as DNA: TGCAGCGCAAACGGCCCCGCGGACACTGAAGCTTTCTTT.